Listed below are T cell receptor beta chains from one sample, sequenced in a study of blood T cells in healthy people across ages. TCRdb re-called the 5' RACE reads with MiXCR, one entry per CDR3 protein. The sample has 1.5 million to 2 million distinct CDR3 sequences, roughly 28% seen once. Source material: blood. These receptors came from a young woman in good health. Each CDR3 is given with its conserved first and last residue. Fields, in order: clone size, D gene, V gene, J gene, CDR3 DNA, CDR3 protein. A D gene is named only where the DNA matches it firmly. Not every row has a clone size; where given, it reads once, few, many or a size class.

size: NA; D: NA; V: TRBV20-1; J: TRBJ2-7; DNA: TGCAGTGCTAGAGGGAGTGCGAGGGCCCGAAGGGGGGAGCAGTACTTC; CDR3: CSARGSARARRGEQYF
size: NA; D: NA; V: TRBV7-9; J: TRBJ1-1; DNA: TGTGCCAGCAGCCGAGGAGGGTATGGAACTGAAGCTTTCTTT; CDR3: CASSRGGYGTEAFF
size: many; D: TRBD2; V: TRBV10-3; J: TRBJ2-3; DNA: TGTGCCATCAGTAGCGGGGGGACAGATACGCAGTATTTT; CDR3: CAISSGGTDTQYF
size: few; D: TRBD1; V: TRBV7-3; J: TRBJ2-7; DNA: TGTGCCAGCAGCTTTGACAGGGGGCGCCAGTACGAGCAGTACTTC; CDR3: CASSFDRGRQYEQYF
size: NA; D: TRBD2; V: TRBV24-1; J: TRBJ2-1; DNA: TGTGCCACCAGTAGGGAGGGCAGCTTCGCCTACAATGAGCAGTTCTTC; CDR3: CATSREGSFAYNEQFF
size: many; D: NA; V: TRBV29-1; J: TRBJ2-5; DNA: TGCAGCGTTGAAGGGCCTAGCGCCTTACAAGAGACCCAGTACTTC; CDR3: CSVEGPSALQETQYF
size: NA; D: NA; V: TRBV12-3/TRBV12-4; J: TRBJ2-5; DNA: TGTACCAGCAGTTTAGTGTTTCGGGATTTCGAGACCCAGTACTTC; CDR3: CTSSLVFRDFETQYF
size: NA; D: TRBD1; V: TRBV6-6; J: TRBJ2-5; DNA: TGTGCCAGCAGGGACCCCCCCGGGACAGGGGGCGATGAGACCCAGTACTTC; CDR3: CASRDPPGTGGDETQYF
size: many; D: TRBD1; V: TRBV28; J: TRBJ1-2; DNA: TGTGCCAGCAGTCAAAACGGCAGGGGGCGTGGGGACTATGGCTACACCTTC; CDR3: CASSQNGRGRGDYGYTF
size: few; D: TRBD1; V: TRBV7-9; J: TRBJ2-7; DNA: TGTGCCAGCGGGAGACAGGGAAATTTCGAGCAGTACTTC; CDR3: CASGRQGNFEQYF
size: many; D: NA; V: TRBV29-1; J: TRBJ1-2; DNA: TGCAGCGTTGAAGTGGGGGAGGGCTACACCTTC; CDR3: CSVEVGEGYTF
size: NA; D: TRBD1; V: TRBV6-6; J: TRBJ1-2; DNA: TGTGCCAGCAGTTACCCGATGGACAGGAGCAACTATGGCTACACCTTC; CDR3: CASSYPMDRSNYGYTF
size: NA; D: TRBD2; V: TRBV3-1; J: TRBJ2-2; DNA: TGTGCCAGCAGCCAATTGACTAGCGGGGCCAGAACCGGGGAGCTGTTTTTT; CDR3: CASSQLTSGARTGELFF
size: few; D: NA; V: TRBV7-2; J: TRBJ2-7; DNA: TGTGCCAGCAGTTCTGGGGCGGTCGGCTACTGCGAGCAGTACTTC; CDR3: CASSSGAVGYCEQYF
size: few; D: TRBD1; V: TRBV6-2/TRBV6-3; J: TRBJ2-5; DNA: TGTGCCAGCAGTTACGCAGGACAGGGACGGTGGGAGACCCAGTACTTC; CDR3: CASSYAGQGRWETQYF
size: NA; D: TRBD1; V: TRBV29-1; J: TRBJ1-1; DNA: TGCAGCGTGGTTGGGGCAGGGGGCGCGAGGACTGAAGCTTTCTTT; CDR3: CSVVGAGGARTEAFF
size: few; D: NA; V: TRBV2; J: TRBJ2-5; DNA: TGTGCCAGCAGTCCTCGGACACGAGAGACCCAGTACTTC; CDR3: CASSPRTRETQYF
size: NA; D: NA; V: TRBV2; J: TRBJ1-5; DNA: TGTGCCAGCAGGGACGTGGGGCCCATGCAGCCCCAGCATTTT; CDR3: CASRDVGPMQPQHF
size: NA; D: NA; V: TRBV28; J: TRBJ1-5; DNA: TGTGCCAGCAGTCCGGTGATTTCATCTAGCAATCAGCCCCAGCATTTT; CDR3: CASSPVISSSNQPQHF
size: few; D: TRBD1; V: TRBV2; J: TRBJ1-1; DNA: TGTGCCAGCAGTGAAGGCCGGACAGGGATTACTGAAGCTTTCTTT; CDR3: CASSEGRTGITEAFF
size: NA; D: NA; V: TRBV4-1; J: TRBJ2-1; DNA: TGCGCCAGCAGCCAGCCAACCGTGAAGAGCTCCTACAATGAGCAGTTCTTC; CDR3: CASSQPTVKSSYNEQFF
size: few; D: NA; V: TRBV24-1; J: TRBJ1-2; DNA: TGTGCCACCAGTGATTTAAGACATGGCTACACCTTC; CDR3: CATSDLRHGYTF
size: many; D: TRBD2; V: TRBV20-1; J: TRBJ2-3; DNA: TGCAGTGCCCAGAGGGCTAGCGGGGGTAGGGATACGCAGTATTTT; CDR3: CSAQRASGGRDTQYF
size: few; D: TRBD1; V: TRBV10-3; J: TRBJ1-2; DNA: TGTGCCATCAACGGGGGACAGACAACGGGCTACACCTTC; CDR3: CAINGGQTTGYTF
size: few; D: TRBD2; V: TRBV7-3; J: TRBJ2-1; DNA: TGTGCCAGCAGCTTAACATTACTAGCGGGGGGTGAGCAGTTCTTC; CDR3: CASSLTLLAGGEQFF
size: few; D: TRBD1; V: TRBV12-5; J: TRBJ2-3; DNA: TGTGCTAGTGGTTTCGCCGGGACAGAGCTCACAGATACGCAGTATTTT; CDR3: CASGFAGTELTDTQYF
size: NA; D: NA; V: TRBV20-1; J: TRBJ2-1; DNA: TGCAGTGCTAGTTCGGCAAGCTCCTACAATGAGCAGTTCTTC; CDR3: CSASSASSYNEQFF
size: NA; D: NA; V: TRBV6-5; J: TRBJ1-1; DNA: TGTGCCAGCAGTTACGGGGTGGGGCGATCGAACACTGAAGCTTTCTTT; CDR3: CASSYGVGRSNTEAFF
size: NA; D: TRBD1; V: TRBV18; J: TRBJ1-2; DNA: TGTGCCAGCTCCCTCTTGGGGGACAGCCATGGCTACACCTTC; CDR3: CASSLLGDSHGYTF
size: NA; D: NA; V: TRBV28; J: TRBJ1-2; DNA: TGTGCCAGCAGGGTACAGGGTTACTATGGCTACACCTTC; CDR3: CASRVQGYYGYTF
size: NA; D: NA; V: TRBV9; J: TRBJ2-7; DNA: TGTGCCAGCAGCGTTTTACCGGCGATGGGCGAGCAGTACTTC; CDR3: CASSVLPAMGEQYF
size: few; D: NA; V: TRBV6-6; J: TRBJ1-2; DNA: TGTGCCAGCGGACGGGTGGGGCTTGGCTACACCTTC; CDR3: CASGRVGLGYTF
size: few; D: TRBD2; V: TRBV9; J: TRBJ2-7; DNA: TGTGCCAGCAGCGAAACGGGACTAGCGGGTTACGAGCAGTACTTC; CDR3: CASSETGLAGYEQYF
size: NA; D: TRBD1; V: TRBV20-1; J: TRBJ2-2; DNA: TGCAGTGCTGAGGCACAGGGGGTAACCGGGGAGCTGTTTTTT; CDR3: CSAEAQGVTGELFF
size: NA; D: NA; V: TRBV20-1; J: TRBJ1-2; DNA: TGCAGTGCTAGAGATTCGCAGGCCGCGTCTAACTATGGCTACACCTTC; CDR3: CSARDSQAASNYGYTF
size: few; D: NA; V: TRBV4-3; J: TRBJ1-3; DNA: TGCGCCAGCAGCCAAGACACGGGGTTCGGAAACACCATATATTTT; CDR3: CASSQDTGFGNTIYF
size: NA; D: NA; V: TRBV5-1; J: TRBJ2-1; DNA: TGCGCCAGCAAGATCGGGACGGAAACGGCTCAGTTCTTC; CDR3: CASKIGTETAQFF
size: NA; D: NA; V: TRBV5-5; J: TRBJ1-1; DNA: TGTGCCAGCAGCGTAGGGCAGGGCCTTGTGAACACTGAAGCTTTCTTT; CDR3: CASSVGQGLVNTEAFF
size: few; D: TRBD1; V: TRBV7-9; J: TRBJ1-1; DNA: TGTGCCAGCAGAGGGACAGGGGGTATCGAAGCTTTCTTT; CDR3: CASRGTGGIEAFF
size: NA; D: NA; V: TRBV29-1; J: TRBJ1-2; DNA: TGCAGCGTGCGAGGGTCGGGGATTTCCTATGGCTACACCTTC; CDR3: CSVRGSGISYGYTF
size: NA; D: NA; V: TRBV6-1; J: TRBJ2-7; DNA: TGTGCCAGCAGATTAACCGGGGCCTCTGGAGAGCAGTACTTC; CDR3: CASRLTGASGEQYF
size: NA; D: NA; V: TRBV7-2; J: TRBJ2-7; DNA: TGTGCCAGCAGCCCGAGGGACTGGGGGCAGTACGAGCAGTACTTC; CDR3: CASSPRDWGQYEQYF
size: NA; D: NA; V: TRBV5-1; J: TRBJ2-2; DNA: TGCGCCAGCACGGTCGGGAGTTACACCGGGGAGCTGTTTTTT; CDR3: CASTVGSYTGELFF